Listed below are T cell receptor beta chains from one sample, sequenced in a study of regulatory T cells in long-lasting Graves disease. TCRdb reprocessed the multiplex PCR reads with MiXCR, giving one entry per CDR3 protein. Here the sample spans around 500,000 distinct CDR3 sequences, 16% being singletons. The same data also contributed to another study, on T cells in Graves' hyperthyroidism and ophthalmopathy.

The starting material was peripheral blood mononuclear cells (PBMCs), obtained at new diagnosis, from a patient treated with antithyroid drugs. The receptor set was obtained from a woman aged 35-60 years with Graves disease. Each CDR3 is given with its conserved first and last residue. Each record gives: J gene, clone size, V gene, D gene, CDR3 protein, CDR3 DNA. The D gene is left open where the match is weak. Clone size is given for some rows only: seen once, a few or many times, or a class if the clone is expanded.

TRBJ2-7	-	TRBV30	-	CALERDSYEQYF	TGTGCCTTAGAAAGAGACTCCTACGAGCAGTACTTC
TRBJ2-3	many	TRBV7-6	-	CASSLSSLVDTQYF	TGTGCCAGCAGCTTATCCAGCCTGGTGGATACGCAGTATTTT
TRBJ1-5	-	TRBV12-5	TRBD1	CASGLAMAGTGYNQPQHF	TGTGCTAGTGGTTTGGCCATGGCTGGGACAGGTTATAATCAGCCCCAGCATTTT
TRBJ2-1	-	TRBV20-1	TRBD2	CSAISGGKNEQFF	TGCAGTGCTATTAGCGGGGGGAAGAATGAGCAGTTCTTC
TRBJ2-5	few	TRBV9	TRBD2	CASSVSSGGNQETQYF	TGTGCCAGCAGCGTATCCAGCGGGGGTAACCAAGAGACCCAGTACTTC
TRBJ2-6	-	TRBV27	-	CASSPTISGANVLTF	TGTGCCAGCAGTCCTACTATTTCTGGGGCCAACGTCCTGACTTTC
TRBJ1-1	many	TRBV12-3/TRBV12-4	-	CASTLGGRRLGEAFF	TGTGCCAGCACCCTAGGGGGGCGGAGGCTTGGTGAAGCTTTCTTT
TRBJ2-3	-	TRBV30	TRBD1	CAVSTGGAADTQYF	TGTGCCGTCTCGACAGGGGGCGCCGCAGATACGCAGTATTTT
TRBJ2-3	-	TRBV10-3	-	CAISEPGTLARSSDTQYF	TGTGCCATCAGTGAGCCGGGGACTCTAGCGAGGAGCTCAGATACGCAGTATTTT
TRBJ2-1	many	TRBV7-8	-	CASTNLAVHEQFF	TGTGCCAGCACGAACCTAGCCGTCCATGAGCAGTTCTTC
TRBJ2-3	many	TRBV12-3/TRBV12-4	TRBD2	CASTIRLAGDTDTQYF	TGTGCCAGCACCATAAGGCTAGCGGGGGATACAGATACGCAGTATTTT
TRBJ2-7	many	TRBV5-1	TRBD1	CASSGGTGLVSYEQYF	TGCGCCAGCAGCGGAGGGACAGGGTTGGTTTCCTACGAGCAGTACTTC
TRBJ2-3	-	TRBV6-2/TRBV6-3	-	CASSYRGTSHALDTQYF	TGTGCCAGCAGTTACCGCGGAACTAGCCATGCACTGGATACGCAGTATTTT
TRBJ1-1	few	TRBV6-1	-	CASRVLGVNTEAFF	TGTGCCAGCAGGGTATTAGGGGTGAACACTGAAGCTTTCTTT
TRBJ2-1	few	TRBV6-1	-	CASALTIKHSNNEQFF	TGTGCCAGCGCCCTGACAATCAAACACTCAAACAATGAGCAGTTCTTC
TRBJ2-2	few	TRBV12-5	-	CASRRLLVTGELFF	TGTGCTAGTCGGCGCTTACTCGTCACCGGGGAGCTGTTTTTT
TRBJ2-2	few	TRBV6-1	TRBD2	CASTPSAGGYGELFF	TGTGCCAGCACTCCTTCTGCGGGAGGGTACGGGGAGCTGTTTTTT
TRBJ2-2	-	TRBV10-3	-	CAIGRGSANTGELFF	TGTGCCATCGGCAGGGGATCCGCGAACACCGGGGAGCTGTTTTTT
TRBJ2-3	many	TRBV30	-	CAWSLNTDTQYF	TGTGCCTGGAGTCTGAACACAGATACGCAGTATTTT
TRBJ2-3	few	TRBV20-1	TRBD2	CSARRVGLALDTQYF	TGCAGTGCTAGAAGAGTAGGACTAGCTTTGGATACGCAGTATTTT
TRBJ2-1	-	TRBV20-1	-	CSARASLYDEQFF	TGCAGTGCTAGAGCTAGTCTGTACGATGAGCAGTTCTTC
TRBJ2-7	many	TRBV28	-	CASSNPEGGEVLEQYF	TGTGCCAGCAGTAACCCAGAGGGCGGGGAGGTCTTGGAGCAGTACTTC
TRBJ1-5	few	TRBV19	-	CASKPPPGGNQPQHF	TGTGCCAGTAAACCCCCCCCCGGAGGGAATCAGCCCCAGCATTTT
TRBJ1-2	-	TRBV7-9	-	CASSPSLQGNYGYTF	TGTGCCAGCAGCCCCAGTCTTCAGGGCAACTATGGCTACACCTTC
TRBJ2-1	-	TRBV7-9	-	CASSFGVLGNEQFF	TGTGCCAGCAGCTTCGGGGTCTTGGGCAATGAGCAGTTCTTC
TRBJ2-1	many	TRBV30	-	CAWRGAGSSYNEQFF	TGTGCCTGGAGGGGCGCGGGGAGCTCCTACAATGAGCAGTTCTTC
TRBJ1-2	-	TRBV4-1	TRBD1	CASSQAQRTGNYGYTF	TGCGCCAGCAGCCAAGCCCAAAGGACAGGGAACTATGGCTACACCTTC
TRBJ2-3	few	TRBV20-1	-	CSARFLRRIDTQYF	TGCAGTGCTAGGTTTTTGAGGAGAATTGATACGCAGTATTTT
TRBJ2-5	many	TRBV20-1	TRBD2	CSAPPRDYGETQYF	TGCAGTGCCCCACCGAGGGACTATGGGGAGACCCAGTACTTC
TRBJ1-5	many	TRBV28	-	CASSSSGSTSNQPQHF	TGTGCCAGCAGTTCTTCCGGGTCTACTAGCAATCAGCCCCAGCATTTT
TRBJ2-3	-	TRBV7-9	-	CASSYGMRQLTDTQYF	TGTGCCAGCAGCTACGGTATGCGACAGCTCACAGATACGCAGTATTTT
TRBJ2-5	-	TRBV6-1	-	CASSDMSISVETQYF	TGTGCCAGCAGTGATATGTCGATTTCTGTTGAGACCCAGTACTTC
TRBJ2-1	many	TRBV20-1	TRBD2	CSATSGGVFGEQFF	TGCAGTGCTACTAGCGGGGGGGTTTTTGGTGAGCAGTTCTTC
TRBJ2-5	-	TRBV6-1	-	CASRRIDAETQYF	TGTGCCAGCAGACGGATCGATGCGGAGACCCAGTACTTC
TRBJ2-3	-	TRBV20-1	-	CSARRGLGTDTQYF	TGCAGTGCTAGACGGGGCCTGGGGACAGATACGCAGTATTTT
TRBJ2-5	many	TRBV2	-	CATLGDEETQYF	TGTGCCACCCTCGGGGACGAGGAGACCCAGTACTTC
TRBJ1-2	many	TRBV9	TRBD1	CASSVGGQGPNYGYTF	TGTGCCAGCAGCGTAGGAGGACAGGGGCCTAACTATGGCTACACCTTC
TRBJ1-2	many	TRBV9	-	CASSVEATYGYTF	TGTGCCAGCAGCGTAGAGGCCACCTATGGCTACACCTTC
TRBJ2-7	-	TRBV30	TRBD1	CAWATGQKGEQYF	TGTGCCTGGGCTACGGGACAGAAAGGCGAGCAGTACTTC
TRBJ2-7	many	TRBV5-6	-	CASSFLGSRNEQYF	TGTGCCAGCAGCTTCCTGGGGAGTAGGAACGAGCAGTACTTC
TRBJ1-6	few	TRBV28	-	CASSYSRREYNSPLHF	TGTGCCAGCAGTTACAGCCGACGGGAGTATAATTCACCCCTCCACTTT
TRBJ2-5	many	TRBV12-3/TRBV12-4	-	CASSGAGGETQYF	TGTGCCAGCAGTGGGGCGGGCGGGGAGACCCAGTACTTC
TRBJ1-5	-	TRBV2	TRBD1	CASSDAVGQGDQPQHF	TGTGCCAGCAGTGATGCCGTGGGACAGGGGGATCAGCCCCAGCATTTT
TRBJ1-4	many	TRBV11-2	-	CASSSDGLRNEKLFF	TGTGCCAGCAGCTCAGACGGGCTTCGTAATGAAAAACTGTTTTTT
TRBJ2-7	-	TRBV10-2	TRBD1	CASSWGQNDEQYF	TGCGCCAGCAGTTGGGGACAGAACGACGAGCAGTACTTC
TRBJ1-5	-	TRBV24-1	TRBD1	CATSETGTGGRYSNQPQHF	TGTGCCACCAGTGAAACCGGGACAGGGGGGAGATATAGCAATCAGCCCCAGCATTTT
TRBJ1-4	-	TRBV6-1	-	CASSAGEARMGEKLFF	TGTGCCAGCAGTGCCGGCGAAGCACGGATGGGTGAAAAACTGTTTTTT
TRBJ2-5	-	TRBV7-3	-	CASSSFVVQETQYF	TGTGCCAGCAGCTCCTTCGTGGTCCAAGAGACCCAGTACTTC
TRBJ2-5	many	TRBV20-1	TRBD1	CSARPGTAQETQYF	TGCAGTGCCAGACCTGGGACAGCTCAAGAGACCCAGTACTTC
TRBJ2-7	-	TRBV5-1	TRBD2	CASSLGASGGAGEQYF	TGCGCCAGCAGCTTGGGGGCTAGCGGGGGGGCAGGCGAGCAGTACTTC